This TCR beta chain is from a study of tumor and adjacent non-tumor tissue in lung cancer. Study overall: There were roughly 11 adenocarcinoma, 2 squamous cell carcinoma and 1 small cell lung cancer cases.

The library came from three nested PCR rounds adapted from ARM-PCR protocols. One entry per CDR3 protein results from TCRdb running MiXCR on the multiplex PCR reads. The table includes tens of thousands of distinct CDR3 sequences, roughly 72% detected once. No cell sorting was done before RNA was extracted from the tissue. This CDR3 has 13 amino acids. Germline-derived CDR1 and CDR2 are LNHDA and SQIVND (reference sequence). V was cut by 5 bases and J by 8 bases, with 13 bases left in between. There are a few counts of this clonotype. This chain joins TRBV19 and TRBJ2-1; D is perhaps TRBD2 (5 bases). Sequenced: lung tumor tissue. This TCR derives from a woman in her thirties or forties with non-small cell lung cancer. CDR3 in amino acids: CASSLLTTDEQFF. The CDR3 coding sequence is TGTGCCAGTAGTCTCCTGACTACGGATGAGCAGTTCTTC.